These T cell receptor beta chains were read from a single sample in a study of shared clonotypes between healthy human individuals. TCRdb keeps only in-frame clones here, not all; method: immunoSEQ multiplex PCR. The profile covers about 660,000 clones, with under 80% appearing a single time and around 1.6% taken by the ten largest. The specimen was memory CD4+ T cells sorted from blood. The receptors come from a woman between 25 and 40 years old in good health. Each CDR3 is given with its conserved first and last residue. D genes are given only for firm matches. Only some rows state a clone size, as once, few, many or a class for expanded clones.

clone_size j_call d_call v_call cdr3_nt cdr3_aa
NA TRBJ1-2 NA TRBV2 TGTGCCAGCAGTGGCCTGACCTCCTTCGGCTACACCTTC CASSGLTSFGYTF
NA TRBJ2-1 NA TRBV7-2 TGTGCCAGCAGCTCGATTTACAATGAGCAGTTCTTC CASSSIYNEQFF
few TRBJ1-1 NA TRBV28 TGTGCCAGCAGTTTAGTAGGGTCCCCCGACATGAACACTGAAGCTTTCTTT CASSLVGSPDMNTEAFF
few TRBJ2-1 NA TRBV5-4 TGTGCCAGCAGCTTGGCCCCGGGCCGCGACAATGAGCAGTTCTTC CASSLAPGRDNEQFF
NA TRBJ2-1 TRBD2 TRBV7-9 TGTGCCAGCAGCTTAGAGGGGACTAGCCTTTTCTTC CASSLEGTSLFF
NA TRBJ2-7 NA TRBV6-6 TGTGCCAGCAGTTACTCGCGGTGGCAGGTTAACGAGCAGTACTTC CASSYSRWQVNEQYF
NA TRBJ2-4 NA TRBV28 TGTGCCAGCAGTTTCGACAGGGGCGGGAGTTTGGCCAAAAACATTCAGTACTTC CASSFDRGGSLAKNIQYF
NA TRBJ2-3 TRBD2 TRBV7-3 TGTGCCAGCAGCTCTGGCGGGAGGGGCACAGATACGCAGTATTTT CASSSGGRGTDTQYF
NA TRBJ2-1 NA TRBV5-1 TGCGCCAGCAGCTTGGGGGACTCTTCATACAATGAGCAGTTCTTC CASSLGDSSYNEQFF
few TRBJ1-1 TRBD1 TRBV7-9 TGTGCCAGCAGCCACTCAGGGGGTGAAGCTTTCTTT CASSHSGGEAFF
NA TRBJ2-1 NA TRBV28 TGTGCCAGCAATGTCAAGGGCGACGAGCAGTTCTTC CASNVKGDEQFF
NA TRBJ1-3 NA TRBV18 TGTGCCAGCTCACCACTAGTACAGCCCTCTGGAAACACCATATATTTT CASSPLVQPSGNTIYF
NA TRBJ1-6 NA TRBV5-6 TGTGCCAGCAGCGCCGGGTCGTTTAATTCACCCCTCCACTTT CASSAGSFNSPLHF
NA TRBJ2-2 NA TRBV21-1 TGTGCCAGCAGCACCTTTAGCGGGAGGGCAGGCGGGGAGCTGTTTTTT CASSTFSGRAGGELFF
once TRBJ2-2 TRBD1 TRBV5-1 TGCGCCAGCAGCGGTGGGACAGTCACCGGGGAGCTGTTTTTT CASSGGTVTGELFF
once TRBJ2-4 NA TRBV7-6 TGTGCCAGCAGCTTCGGGGGGCGCGCCAAAAACATTCAGTACTTC CASSFGGRAKNIQYF
few TRBJ1-5 TRBD1 TRBV2 TGTGCCATTCGACAGGGGAACAATCAGCCCCAGCATTTT CAIRQGNNQPQHF
NA TRBJ1-2 NA TRBV7-3 TGTGCCAGCAGCCCCGGACCGAACTATGGCTACACCTTC CASSPGPNYGYTF
NA TRBJ2-3 NA TRBV25-1 TGTGCCAGCAGTGAGGGGACTGGTAGGGTCGATACGCAGTATTTT CASSEGTGRVDTQYF
few TRBJ2-7 NA TRBV30 TGTGCCTGGAGTGTACAGCGGCCTACCTACGAGCAGTACTTC CAWSVQRPTYEQYF
NA TRBJ2-7 NA TRBV5-1 TGCGCCAGCAGCGTTTCAGGCCCCCCCCGTTACGAGCAGTACTTC CASSVSGPPRYEQYF
NA TRBJ1-4 NA TRBV2 TGTGCCAGCAGAAGGAATAATGAAAAACTGTTTTTT CASRRNNEKLFF
few TRBJ2-3 TRBD2 TRBV5-6 TGTGCCAGCAGCTTGAGGTTGACGGGGGGTTATTATACGCAGTATTTT CASSLRLTGGYYTQYF
NA TRBJ1-1 NA TRBV27 TGTGCCAGCAGTTTAACCGGGGGCTGGACTGAAGCTTTCTTT CASSLTGGWTEAFF
NA TRBJ1-1 NA TRBV5-1 TGCGCCAGCAGCATACAGGTCGGGAGTGAAGCTTTCTTT CASSIQVGSEAFF
once TRBJ1-5 NA TRBV7-2 TGTGCCAGCAGCTTAGGTTCGATGGTGACACCTGAGGCGCCCCAGCATTTT CASSLGSMVTPEAPQHF
NA TRBJ2-5 TRBD1 TRBV6-1 TGTGCCAGCACTCTAGGACAGGGCCAAGAGACCCAGTACTTC CASTLGQGQETQYF
NA TRBJ2-5 NA TRBV30 TGTGCCTGGTACCACGGAGCGACCCAAGAGACCCAGTACTTC CAWYHGATQETQYF
few TRBJ1-1 NA TRBV5-6 TGTGCCAGCGGCCTCCACCTAACCACTGAAGCTTTCTTT CASGLHLTTEAFF
few TRBJ2-1 NA TRBV10-3 TGTGCCATCAGTGAGCGTCGGGACAGGCGGGGGGATGAGCAGTTCTTC CAISERRDRRGDEQFF
NA TRBJ2-7 TRBD1 TRBV2 TGTGCCAGCAGAGACAGGGGGCGAGGGTCCTACGAGCAGTACTTC CASRDRGRGSYEQYF
NA TRBJ2-2 NA TRBV5-7 TGTGCCAGCAGCTTTATAGGACACAAGAACACCGGGGAGCTGTTTTTT CASSFIGHKNTGELFF
NA TRBJ2-4 NA TRBV7-7 TGTGCCAGCAGCTTGATTTCGGTAGTTGCAGCCAAAAACATTCAGTACTTC CASSLISVVAAKNIQYF